Below, 30 T cell receptor beta chains from the same sample are listed, as sequenced in a study of blood T cell repertoires in COVID-19 (dated by TCRdb to 2018 to 2020). The library was built by means of the immunoSEQ multiplex PCR assay. As stored in TCRdb, this immuneACCESS dataset retains in-frame rearrangements with V and J assigned. A fraction of the clones does not appear; measured against another copy, unresolved V genes explain less than half of the discrepancy, and the remainder lacks a known reason. The sample table contains about 200,000 clones; only one count was recorded for about 93% of them. The ten largest clones take up around 0.84% of the sample. The specimen was peripheral blood. These receptor sequences come from a man aged 55 to 70 with COVID-19, enrolled during active disease.

J is TRBJ1-2 and V is TRBV13; D unresolved. V was pared by 8 bases and J by 7 bases, with 20 bases between. Germline V lookup: CDR1 PRHDT, CDR2 FYEKMQ (reference sequence). This CDR3 spans 14 amino acids. This CDR3 is CASGEASRGRGYTF. The CDR3 nucleotides are TGTGCCAGCGGCGAAGCTAGTCGGGGTCGTGGCTACACCTTC.

This chain joins TRBV7-2 and TRBJ2-7; D perhaps matches TRBD2 (6 bases). This CDR3 region has 15 residues. Germline values: CDR1 SGHTA, CDR2 FQGNSA. V lost 2 bases and J lost 1, with 12 bases in between. The CDR3 region has the DNA TGTGCCAGCAGCTTAAGGGACTCTGAATCCTACGAGCAGTACTTC. Amino acids: CASSLRDSESYEQYF.

The rearrangement links TRBV4-2 to TRBJ1-6; 8 bases match TRBD1. The CDR3 runs 16 residues. J lost 5 bases, V lost 2 bases, and 5 bases had no gene match. Per germline, CDR1 LGHNA and CDR2 YNFKEQ. CDR3 DNA sequence: TGTGCCAGCAGCCAATCTCGGACAGGGAATAATTCACCCCTCCACTTT. Translating gives CASSQSRTGNNSPLHF.

The chain employs TRBV5-6 and TRBJ2-1, with 9 positions matching TRBD2. With V trimmed by 0 bases and J by 7 bases, 5 bases remained unmatched. Germline V gives CDR1 SGHDT, CDR2 YYEEEE. This CDR3 is built from 15 residues. The DNA for the CDR3 is TGTGCCAGCAGCTTGGATCTAGCGGGAAGAAATGAGCAGTTCTTC. This translates into CASSLDLAGRNEQFF.

The chain combines TRBV30 with TRBJ2-7; TRBD1 agrees at 7 bases. Per the germline V gene, CDR1 is GTSNPN and CDR2 is SVGIG (reference sequence). The V and J ends lost 8 bases and 5 bases, in that order; junction bases with no gene match: 9. The CDR3 is 12 amino acids. The CDR3 DNA follows: TGTGCCGGCCTGGACAGGCGCAACGAGCAGTACTTC. Translation: CAGLDRRNEQYF.

The V and J genes are TRBV6-5 and TRBJ2-3; 7 bases line up with TRBD1. The CDR3 extends over 14 amino acids. J lost 6 bases, V lost 5 bases, and 8 bases had no gene match. Germline V gene sequence: CDR1 MNHEY, CDR2 SVGAGI. This CDR3 reads CASSTTGFDDTQYF. The DNA of the CDR3 is TGTGCCAGCAGTACGACAGGGTTCGACGATACGCAGTATTTT.

The chain joins TRBV7-3 to TRBJ2-2, with a tentative D call TRBD2 (5 bases). The germline V gene encodes CDR1 SGHTA and CDR2 FQGTGA. V lost 1 base and J lost 0, with 12 bases in between. The CDR3 consists of 17 residues. The chain's CDR3 is CASSLRGEGANTGELFF. In DNA form, the CDR3 reads TGTGCCAGCAGCTTAAGAGGAGAGGGCGCGAACACCGGGGAGCTGTTTTTT.

This clone was seen a single time. This rearrangement joins TRBV12-3 or TRBV12-4 to TRBJ1-2; D is unclear. CDR3 length: 11 residues. The V gene lost 6 bases and the J gene lost 6 bases, with 8 bases spanning the gap. The CDR3: CASSDTDGYTF. The CDR3 DNA reads as TGTGCCAGCAGCGACACCGATGGCTACACCTTC.

The chain is built from TRBV27 and TRBJ2-2; 7 bases are shared with TRBD2. Trimming at V came to 6 bases and at J to 4 bases, leaving 5 bases not matched to a gene. CDR1 is MNHEY, CDR2 SMNVEV, per germline (reference sequence). The CDR3 contains 14 residues. The CDR3 is CASRGWGGTGELFF. In DNA, the CDR3 is TGTGCCAGCAGGGGCTGGGGGGGCACCGGGGAGCTGTTTTTT.

The chain has TRBV12-5 and TRBJ1-2; a possible D gene is TRBD1 (5 bases). Germline CDR1 and CDR2: LGHNT and FRNRAP. V shed 2 bases and J shed 4 bases, with 20 bases lying between them. The CDR3 runs to 17 residues. This chain's CDR3 is CASGLSSGVLGIYGYTF. The CDR3 DNA reads as TGTGCTAGTGGTTTGTCCTCGGGGGTGTTGGGGATCTATGGCTACACCTTC.

This clone showed up just once. The chain employs TRBV7-9 and TRBJ1-6; D is unclear. This CDR3 region has 13 residues. V shed 5 bases and J shed 7 bases, with 9 bases lying between them. The germline V gene has CDR1 SEHNR and CDR2 FQNEAQ (reference sequence). The CDR3 DNA sequence: TGTGCCAGCAGCAGCGCAGAGAATTCACCCCTCCACTTT. It specifies CASSSAENSPLHF.

The CDR3 loop reads CASSSRQGGSYEQYF. In nucleotides, the CDR3 is TGTGCCAGCAGCTCCCGACAGGGGGGCTCCTACGAGCAGTACTTC. The chain links TRBV9 to TRBJ2-7; 9 nucleotides line up with TRBD1. Unmatched junction bases numbered 5, after V lost 4 bases and J lost 0 bases. The CDR3 spans 15 residues. Germline CDR1 SGDLS, CDR2 YYNGEE. Drawing the rest from reference TRBV9 and TRBJ2-7, the complete variable domain is DSGVTQTPKHLITATGQRVTLRCSPRSGDLSVYWYQQSLDQGLQFLIQYYNGEERAKGNILERFSAQQFPDLHSELNLSSLELGDSALYFCASSSRQGGSYEQYFGPGTRLTVT.

V and J are TRBV11-2 and TRBJ2-2; D may be TRBD2 (5 bases). The CDR3 covers 16 residues. Trimming shortened V by 5 bases and J by 1 base, and 14 bases separated the two germline ends. Germline CDR1 reads SGHAT; CDR2 reads FQNNGV. The CDR3 loop reads CASSGSRVMNTGELFF. As DNA, the CDR3 is TGTGCCAGCAGCGGCTCGCGGGTGATGAACACCGGGGAGCTGTTTTTT.

This clone was seen only once. V and J are TRBV5-1 and TRBJ1-1; maybe TRBD1 (6 bases). V was clipped by 7 bases and J by 0 bases, with 13 bases between them. The germline gives CDR1 SGHRS, CDR2 YFSETQ. The CDR3 extends over 14 amino acids. CDR3 residues: CASFRDNMNTEAFF. The CDR3 nucleotides are TGCGCCAGCTTCCGGGACAACATGAACACTGAAGCTTTCTTT.

V and J are TRBV6-5 and TRBJ2-1, with TRBD1 matching over 8 bases. The CDR3 spans 14 residues. J gave up 6 bases and V 6 bases, and 7 bases lay outside the gene matches. Germline values: CDR1 MNHEY, CDR2 SVGAGI. The CDR3 loop is CASSRTGPVNEQFF. The DNA for the CDR3 is TGTGCCAGCAGCCGGACAGGGCCAGTCAATGAGCAGTTCTTC.

The table lists this clone with many counts. The chain uses TRBV29-1 and TRBJ2-7; weak D call: TRBD1 (6 bases). This CDR3 spans 12 amino acids. Trimming stripped 1 base from V and 2 bases from J, with 6 bases between. Germline V gene data show CDR1 as SQVTM and CDR2 as ANQGSEA. In DNA, the CDR3 is TGCAGCGTTGAAGGACAGGCCTACGAGCAGTACTTC. Its translation is CSVEGQAYEQYF.

The V and J genes are TRBV10-1 and TRBJ2-7; D possibly corresponds to TRBD1 (6 bases). Per the germline V gene, CDR1 is WNHNN and CDR2 is SYGVQD (reference sequence). The CDR3 is 14 residues long. Trimming cost V 2 bases and J 0 bases, with 8 bases left between them. The DNA for the CDR3 is TGCGCCAGCAGTGAGGACAGGAGCTCCTACGAGCAGTACTTC. Translated: CASSEDRSSYEQYF.

This chain links TRBV19 with TRBJ1-1; D is undetermined. The CDR3 runs to 16 residues. CDR1 LNHDA and CDR2 SQIVND come from the germline V gene (reference sequence). Trimming cost V 4 bases and J 4 bases, with 19 bases left between them. CDR3 in DNA: TGTGCCAGTAGTAACCCGGGAGATAGCCGGGGCACTGAAGCTTTCTTT. Residues: CASSNPGDSRGTEAFF.

The CDR3 protein is CASSPGTGSFAEAFF. The CDR3 DNA reads TGTGCCAGCAGTCCCGGGACAGGGAGTTTTGCTGAAGCTTTCTTT. The V call is TRBV2, the J call TRBJ1-1, with 9 nucleotides matching TRBD1. The CDR3 is made up of 15 amino acids. Germline V gene sequence: CDR1 SNHLY, CDR2 FYNNEI. The V and J ends lost 5 bases and 6 bases, in that order; junction bases with no gene match: 10.

This clone was seen a few times. This chain uses TRBV5-4 with TRBJ1-2; 9 bases map to TRBD1. The CDR3 contains 15 residues. The germline V gene encodes CDR1 SGHNT and CDR2 YYREEE (reference sequence). V gave up 4 bases and J gave up 8 bases; unmatched junction bases: 12. The CDR3 here is CASSLRGQGRRGYTF. CDR3 bases: TGTGCCAGCAGCCTTAGGGGACAGGGAAGAAGGGGCTACACCTTC.

V usage is TRBV5-1 and J usage is TRBJ2-1; 8 bases map to TRBD1. This CDR3 is built from 13 residues. The germline CDR1 and CDR2 sequences are SGHRS and YFSETQ. V shed 2 bases and J 6 bases; nucleotides not matched to a gene: 1. CDR3 sequence: CASSFDRGNEQFF. The CDR3 DNA reads as TGCGCCAGCAGCTTCGACAGGGGCAATGAGCAGTTCTTC.

The chain combines TRBV5-1 with TRBJ1-5; 7 nucleotides align to TRBD1. The ends lost 2 bases at V and 3 bases at J; junction bases unmatched: 2. The CDR3 contains 14 residues. Germline assignment: CDR1 SGHRS and CDR2 YFSETQ. The CDR3 here is CASSFDRDNQPQHF. The CDR3 nucleotides are TGCGCCAGCAGCTTCGACAGGGACAATCAGCCCCAGCATTTT. The whole variable domain, remainder taken from reference TRBV5-1 and TRBJ1-5, is KAGVTQTPRYLIKTRGQQVTLSCSPISGHRSVSWYQQTPGQGLQFLFEYFSETQRNKGNFPGRFSGRQFSNSRSEMNVSTLELGDSALYLCASSFDRDNQPQHFGDGTRLSIL.

J is TRBJ1-6 and V is TRBV6-5, with D possibly TRBD1 on 5 matching bases. V lost 2 bases and J 5 bases, leaving 10 bases between the germline ends. The germline V gene has CDR1 MNHEY and CDR2 SVGAGI. This CDR3 spans 15 amino acids. The chain's CDR3 is CASSYRGTNNSPLHF. The CDR3 DNA sequence: TGTGCCAGCAGTTACCGAGGGACTAATAATTCACCCCTCCACTTT.

This clone appeared a single time. The CDR3 here is CASSLDGGATEAFF. Written as DNA, the CDR3 is TGTGCCAGCAGCTTAGATGGAGGGGCGACTGAAGCTTTCTTT. The J gene is TRBJ1-1, the V gene TRBV7-8; tentative D call: TRBD1 (5 bases). Trimming took off 1 base at V and 5 bases at J, with 11 bases between the two ends. The germline gives CDR1 SGHVS, CDR2 FQNEAQ. There are 14 residues in the CDR3.

The rearrangement links TRBV9 to TRBJ1-3; 7 nucleotides match TRBD1. Germline V gene data show CDR1 as SGDLS and CDR2 as YYNGEE. The V and J ends lost 3 bases and 0 bases, in that order; junction bases with no gene match: 6. The CDR3 sequence is 16 residues long. The CDR3 region is CASSERQGFSGNTIYF. The CDR3 bases are TGTGCCAGCAGCGAACGACAGGGATTCTCTGGAAACACCATATATTTT.

This rearrangement joins TRBV6-5 to TRBJ1-1; TRBD1 aligns across 7 bases. The CDR3 is 15 amino acids. J gave up 4 bases and V 5 bases, and 10 bases lay outside the gene matches. CDR1 is MNHEY and CDR2 is SVGAGI in the germline V gene. CDR3 in amino acids: CASSTPGGESTEAFF. The DNA of the CDR3 is TGTGCCAGCAGTACCCCAGGGGGAGAAAGCACTGAAGCTTTCTTT.

The J gene is TRBJ2-3, the V gene TRBV7-2; the match to TRBD2 covers 8 bases. The CDR3 contains 16 residues. V was pared by 0 bases and J by 2 bases, with 4 bases of the junction left unmatched. Looked up from germline, CDR1 is SGHTA and CDR2 is FQGNSA. In DNA form, the CDR3 reads TGTGCCAGCAGCTTAGCCTCGCGGGGGGTCACAGATACGCAGTATTTT. Its translation is CASSLASRGVTDTQYF.

The genes are TRBV3-1 (or the pseudogene TRBV3-2) and TRBJ1-1, with D hard to call. V was shortened by 1 base and J by 4 bases, with 13 bases between the two germline ends. Germline V gene sequence: CDR1 LGHDT, CDR2 YNNKEL (reference sequence). This CDR3 has 15 residues. The CDR3 DNA reads as TGTGCCAGCAGCCAAGTCCACCGGAGGAGCACTGAAGCTTTCTTT. This codes for CASSQVHRRSTEAFF.

This chain's CDR3 is CASRSPGQGLNQPQHF. CDR3 in DNA: TGTGCCAGCAGGTCTCCCGGACAGGGCTTGAATCAGCCCCAGCATTTT. The chain employs TRBV28 and TRBJ1-5; 8 bases align to TRBD1. V lost 6 bases and J lost 4; bases outside the gene matches: 11. CDR1 is MDHEN and CDR2 is SYDVKM in the germline V gene. This CDR3 has 16 amino acids.

V gene TRBV24-1 combines with J gene TRBJ1-2; 8 bases match TRBD1. The CDR3 totals 15 residues. The V segment lost 5 bases and the J segment 8 bases; nucleotides outside the gene matches: 12. CDR1 is KGHDR, CDR2 SFDVKD, per germline. The CDR3 DNA sequence: TGTGCCACCAGTGGCCACAGGGGGGCCATTGGGGGCTACACCTTC. This encodes CATSGHRGAIGGYTF.